These 4 T cell receptor beta chains were sequenced from one sample in a study of T-cell memory formation after mild COVID-19. TCRdb reprocessed the 5' RACE reads with MiXCR, giving one entry per CDR3 protein. The table has about 350,000 distinct CDR3 sequences, roughly 13% seen once; the top ten hold 22%. Source material: PBMCs or a T cell subset sorted from them (not recorded which). Every receptor here comes from a man aged 18-30 years who had mild COVID-19 (a few samples of this study predate the infection). Cell type and time point are not known.

This clonotype was counted many times. This sequence joins TRBV7-3 and TRBJ2-7, with D uncertain. Trimming shortened V by 2 bases and J by 1 base, and 6 bases separated the two germline ends. CDR1 and CDR2 (germline): SGHTA, FQGTGA. This CDR3 is built from 13 residues. CDR3: CASSLGVSYEQYF. CDR3 sequence (DNA): TGTGCCAGCAGCTTAGGGGTTTCCTACGAGCAGTACTTC.

The V and J genes are TRBV7-8 and TRBJ1-5, with 7 bases identical to TRBD1. Germline trimming cut 3 bases from V and 5 bases from J; bases unmatched to any gene: 7. The CDR3 has 15 amino acids. From germline, CDR1 is SGHVS and CDR2 FQNEAQ. The DNA for the CDR3 is TGTGCCAGCAGCTTGGGACAGTTAGTAGATCAGCCCCAGCATTTT. This encodes CASSLGQLVDQPQHF. Full variable domain (missing parts from reference TRBV7-8 and TRBJ1-5): GAGVSQSPRYKVAKRGQDVALRCDPISGHVSLFWYQQALGQGPEFLTYFQNEAQLDKSGLPSDRFFAERPEGSVSTLKIQRTQQEDSAVYLCASSLGQLVDQPQHFGDGTRLSIL.

The chain uses TRBV28 and TRBJ1-5; tentative D call: TRBD1 (6 bases). Trimming removed 5 bases at V and 0 bases at J, with 14 bases between. CDR1 and CDR2 from the germline V gene are MDHEN and SYDVKM. The CDR3 has 16 residues. The CDR3: CASSPDSGTSNQPQHF. CDR3 nucleotide sequence: TGTGCCAGCAGTCCGGACAGCGGAACTAGCAATCAGCCCCAGCATTTT.

The J gene is TRBJ2-7, the V gene TRBV10-3, with TRBD2 identical over 8 bases. CDR3 length: 14 amino acids. Unmatched junction bases numbered 3, after V lost 2 bases and J lost 3 bases. From germline, CDR1 is ENHRY and CDR2 SYGVKD. In DNA form, the CDR3 reads TGTGCCATCAGTGAGGCGGGGGGAAACTACGAGCAGTACTTC. Its translation is CAISEAGGNYEQYF.